These 11 T cell receptor beta chains came from one sample sequenced in a study of cytomegalovirus exposure and HLA in healthy donors. With 60 Vbeta and 13 Jbeta primers, the PCR was carried out. Libraries were prepared by immunoSEQ multiplex PCR; TCRdb keeps only in-frame clonotypes and omits some of them. The table lists 200,000 or so clones, 82% of them singletons, with around 0.1% in the top ten. Sequencing was performed on PBMCs. The receptors originated from a boy aged 2 to 9 in good health and CMV-seronegative.

The chain couples TRBV13 to TRBJ1-1; no firm D call. Looked up from germline, CDR1 is PRHDT and CDR2 is FYEKMQ (reference sequence). This CDR3 has 16 residues. Trimming removed 3 bases from V and 1 base from J, with 15 bases in between. The CDR3 here is CASSLGSAGGNTEAFF. The DNA of the CDR3 is TGTGCCAGCAGCTTGGGGTCAGCGGGAGGGAACACTGAAGCTTTCTTT.

This clone was seen a single time. V usage is TRBV5-1 and J usage is TRBJ1-1; 7 bases agree with TRBD1. CDR1 is SGHRS and CDR2 is YFSETQ in the germline V gene. The junction had 5 bases not matched to a gene; V was cut back by 5 bases and J by 1 base. The CDR3 runs 14 residues. The CDR3 sequence is CASRAWDRNTEAFF. DNA for the CDR3: TGCGCCAGCAGGGCCTGGGACAGGAACACTGAAGCTTTCTTT.

V usage is TRBV5-8 and J usage is TRBJ2-3; D is unclear. V was cut by 4 bases and J by 6 bases, with 9 bases left in between. CDR3 length equals 12 residues. Per germline, CDR1 SGHTS and CDR2 YDEGEE. The CDR3 DNA reads as TGTGCCAGCAGCGGTATAACTGATACGCAGTATTTT. Translated, it gives CASSGITDTQYF.

The chain has TRBV4-3 and TRBJ2-5; 8 bases align to TRBD1. Germline V gives CDR1 LGHNA, CDR2 YSLEER. V lost 1 base to trimming and J lost 0 bases; unmatched junction nucleotides: 7. The CDR3 loop spans 17 amino acids. The CDR3 DNA follows: TGCGCCAGCAGCCAAGGTTCGGCAGGGGGCTACCAAGAGACCCAGTACTTC. This codes for CASSQGSAGGYQETQYF.

The chain is built from TRBV25-1 and TRBJ2-2; 8 positions agree with TRBD1. The CDR3 loop spans 17 amino acids. Germline values: CDR1 MGHDK, CDR2 SYGVNS. V trimming: 6 bases; J trimming: 4 bases; junction bases outside the gene matches: 13. The DNA of the CDR3 is TGTGCCAGCAGAGGACAGGGCCGACGAGGGGGCACCGGGGAGCTGTTTTTT. Encoded protein: CASRGQGRRGGTGELFF.

This sequence joins TRBV4-3 and TRBJ2-1; 8 positions match TRBD2. After removal of 1 base from V and 7 bases from J, the junction contained 15 bases not matched to a gene. The CDR3 consists of 18 residues. Germline-derived CDR1 and CDR2 are LGHNA and YSLEER. The CDR3 coding sequence is TGCGCCAGCAGCCAAGCTCATAAGCGGGAGCGGGGAATAAATGAGCAGTTCTTC. This translates into CASSQAHKRERGINEQFF.

The rearrangement joins TRBV7-8 to TRBJ1-2, with D unresolved. The CDR3 is 15 residues long. V lost 6 bases and J 0 bases, leaving 14 bases between the germline ends. Germline V gene sequence: CDR1 SGHVS, CDR2 FQNEAQ. The CDR3 nucleotides read TGTGCCAGCAGTCCGTCAGGCGTTGCTAACTATGGCTACACCTTC. This translates into CASSPSGVANYGYTF.

The V gene is TRBV5-6, the J gene TRBJ2-3; D unclear. Germline V CDR1 and CDR2: SGHDT, YYEEEE. V lost 2 bases to trimming and J lost 6 bases, with 7 bases between them. This CDR3 contains 12 residues. This CDR3 reads CASSFFVDTQYF. Here the CDR3 DNA reads TGTGCCAGCAGCTTCTTTGTGGATACGCAGTATTTT.

In DNA form, the CDR3 reads TGTGCCAGCACTCTAAAACAGGGGAAGAACTATGGCTACACCTTC. Its translation: CASTLKQGKNYGYTF. This chain uses TRBV6-7 with TRBJ1-2; 7 positions match TRBD1. TRBV6-7 is identified as an open reading frame with a role that is uncertain. The CDR3 extends over 15 amino acids. The J segment lost 2 bases and the V segment lost 7 bases, leaving 10 bases of the junction unmatched.

In its sample, this clone was seen a few times. The chain employs TRBV5-8 and TRBJ2-5; D perhaps matches TRBD2 (6 bases). Per germline, CDR1 SGHTS and CDR2 YDEGEE. V was clipped by 4 bases and J by 1 base, with 17 bases between them. The CDR3 spans 16 residues. The CDR3, as DNA: TGTGCCAGCAGCATAGGTTCCGGGACTCCCCAAGAGACCCAGTACTTC. Translating it yields CASSIGSGTPQETQYF.

This rearrangement joins TRBV5-1 to TRBJ2-1, with 13 bases matching TRBD2. The CDR3 is 15 amino acids. The germline gives CDR1 SGHRS, CDR2 YFSETQ. V was pared by 2 bases and J by 8 bases, with 4 bases of the junction left unmatched. The CDR3 coding sequence is TGCGCCAGCAGCTTCGGGACTAGCGGGGTTTATGAGCAGTTCTTC. The encoded protein is CASSFGTSGVYEQFF.